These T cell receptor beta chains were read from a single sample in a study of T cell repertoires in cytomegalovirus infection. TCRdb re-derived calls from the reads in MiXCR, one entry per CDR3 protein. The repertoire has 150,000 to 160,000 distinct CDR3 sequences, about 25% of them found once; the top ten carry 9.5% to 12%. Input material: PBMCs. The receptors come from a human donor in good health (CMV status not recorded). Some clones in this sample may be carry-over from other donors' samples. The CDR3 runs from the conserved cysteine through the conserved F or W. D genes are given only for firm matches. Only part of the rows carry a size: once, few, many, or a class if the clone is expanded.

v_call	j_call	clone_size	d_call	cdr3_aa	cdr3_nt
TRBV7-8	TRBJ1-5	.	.	CASSLAMSAALWPQHF	TGTGCCAGCAGCTTAGCGATGTCGGCAGCCCTATGGCCCCAGCATTTT
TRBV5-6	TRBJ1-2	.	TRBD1	CASSLPGGVYGYTF	TGTGCCAGCAGCTTGCCAGGGGGAGTGTATGGCTACACCTTC
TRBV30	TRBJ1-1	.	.	CAWDRTVNTEAFF	TGTGCCTGGGACCGGACAGTTAACACTGAAGCTTTCTTT
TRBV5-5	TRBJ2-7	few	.	CASSLEQGYEQYF	TGTGCCAGCAGCTTGGAACAGGGCTACGAGCAGTACTTC
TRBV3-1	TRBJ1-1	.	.	CASSNSGTEAFF	TGTGCCAGCAGCAACTCCGGGACAGAAGCTTTCTTT
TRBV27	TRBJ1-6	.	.	CASSSGDNSPLHF	TGTGCCAGCAGTTCCGGGGATAATTCACCCCTCCACTTT
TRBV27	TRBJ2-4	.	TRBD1	CASTARPGQGDIQYF	TGTGCCAGCACCGCACGGCCGGGACAGGGTGACATTCAGTACTTC
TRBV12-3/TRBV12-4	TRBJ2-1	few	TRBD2	CASTLGTSASEQFF	TGTGCCAGCACCTTGGGGACTAGCGCGAGTGAGCAGTTCTTC
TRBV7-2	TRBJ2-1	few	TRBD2	CASSYSGRAGNEQFF	TGTGCCAGCAGCTATAGCGGGAGGGCCGGAAATGAGCAGTTCTTC
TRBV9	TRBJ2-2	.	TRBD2	CASSVGVAGLTGELFF	TGTGCCAGCAGCGTAGGCGTAGCGGGCCTCACCGGGGAGCTGTTTTTT
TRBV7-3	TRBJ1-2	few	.	CASSLWGHPYGYTF	TGTGCCAGCAGCTTATGGGGACACCCCTATGGCTACACCTTC
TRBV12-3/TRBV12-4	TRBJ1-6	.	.	CASKRQASSYNSPLHF	TGTGCCAGCAAGAGACAGGCGAGCTCCTATAATTCACCCCTCCACTTT
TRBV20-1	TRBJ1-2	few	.	CSARENRVNYGYTF	TGCAGTGCTAGAGAAAACAGGGTCAACTATGGCTACACCTTC
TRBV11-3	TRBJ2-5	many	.	CASSRGIEETQYF	TGTGCCAGCAGCCGGGGGATAGAAGAGACCCAGTACTTC
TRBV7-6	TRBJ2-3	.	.	CASSSRVDTQYF	TGTGCCAGCAGCTCCAGGGTGGATACGCAGTATTTT
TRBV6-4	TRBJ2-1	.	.	CANSVASANSYNEQFF	TGTGCCAACAGTGTGGCTAGCGCAAACTCCTACAATGAGCAGTTCTTC
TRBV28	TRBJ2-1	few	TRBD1	CASSLDRAGEQFF	TGTGCCAGCAGTCTAGACAGGGCTGGTGAGCAGTTCTTC
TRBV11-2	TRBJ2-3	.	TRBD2	CASSLTGTSGPIDTQYF	TGTGCCAGCAGTCTTACCGGGACTAGCGGTCCCATAGATACGCAGTATTTT
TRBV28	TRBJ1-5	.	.	CASSYSRGSNQPQHF	TGTGCCAGCAGCTATTCCAGGGGCTCTAATCAGCCCCAGCATTTT
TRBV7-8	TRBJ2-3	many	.	CASRPSTDTQYF	TGTGCCAGCAGACCATCCACAGATACGCAGTATTTT
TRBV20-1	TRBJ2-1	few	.	CSAREAGPGAHEQFF	TGCAGTGCTAGAGAAGCGGGTCCAGGAGCCCATGAGCAGTTCTTC
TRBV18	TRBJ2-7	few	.	CASSPQVSYEQYF	TGTGCCAGCTCACCACAGGTGTCCTACGAGCAGTACTTC
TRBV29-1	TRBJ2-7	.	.	CSAGDGEQYF	TGCAGCGCTGGGGATGGCGAGCAGTACTTC
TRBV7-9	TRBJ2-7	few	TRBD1	CASSPDRGSTFYEQYF	TGTGCCAGCAGCCCTGACAGGGGATCCACCTTCTACGAGCAGTACTTC
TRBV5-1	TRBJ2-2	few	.	CASSLVTTTGELFF	TGCGCCAGCAGCTTGGTTACCACCACCGGGGAGCTGTTTTTT
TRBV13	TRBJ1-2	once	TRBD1	CASSLGDRGVGGYTF	TGTGCCAGCAGCTTAGGGGACAGGGGGGTTGGCGGCTACACCTTC
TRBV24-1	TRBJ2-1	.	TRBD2	CATSEGLAGGHEQFF	TGTGCCACCAGTGAGGGACTAGCGGGAGGCCACGAGCAGTTCTTC
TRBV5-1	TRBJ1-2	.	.	CASSFRGQDLYGYTF	TGCGCCAGCAGCTTCCGGGGACAAGACCTCTATGGCTACACCTTC
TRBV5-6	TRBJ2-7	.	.	CASRPRGTYEQYF	TGTGCCAGCAGGCCACGTGGGACCTACGAGCAGTACTTC
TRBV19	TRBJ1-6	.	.	CASRQDYNSPLHF	TGTGCCAGTAGACAGGATTATAATTCACCCCTCCACTTT
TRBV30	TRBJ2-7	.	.	CARGAQGGRANEQYF	TGTGCCCGGGGGGCGCAGGGTGGGAGGGCCAACGAGCAGTACTTC
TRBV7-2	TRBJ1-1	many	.	CASSLVPVTTEAFF	TGTGCCAGCAGCTTAGTTCCTGTTACAACTGAAGCTTTCTTT
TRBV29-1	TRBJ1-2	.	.	CSVEDRGSGGYGYTF	TGCAGCGTTGAAGATCGGGGCTCCGGGGGCTATGGCTACACCTTC
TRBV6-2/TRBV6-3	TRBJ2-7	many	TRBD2	CASGGLATYEQYF	TGTGCCAGCGGGGGACTAGCCACCTACGAGCAGTACTTC
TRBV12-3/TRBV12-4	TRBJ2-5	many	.	CASSFRRGMTLVGQETQYF	TGTGCCAGCAGTTTCAGGAGGGGGATGACTTTAGTGGGACAAGAGACCCAGTACTTC
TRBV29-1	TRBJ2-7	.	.	CSVAELQGGHGYEQYF	TGCAGCGTTGCGGAATTACAGGGGGGGCATGGCTACGAGCAGTACTTC